A selection of T cell receptor beta chains follows, all from one sample in a study of spatial heterogeneity in lung cancer. TCRdb reanalysed the 5' RACE reads using MiXCR and keeps one entry per CDR3 protein. Of 2,900 or so distinct CDR3 sequences listed, 5.5% were seen once; the top ten hold under 20%. This material consisted of lung tumor tissue, taken at surgery. These receptor sequences come from a male donor with early-stage non-small cell lung cancer. The CDR3 runs from the conserved cysteine through the conserved F or W. The D gene is left open where the match is weak. The size field is filled for only some rows; it gives once, few, many or a size class.

j_call: TRBJ2-7
d_call: TRBD1
v_call: TRBV4-3
clone_size: medium-sized
cdr3_aa: CASSQVPGQGNLREQYF
cdr3_nt: TGCGCCAGCAGCCAAGTCCCAGGACAGGGGAATCTACGCGAGCAGTACTTC

j_call: TRBJ2-5
d_call: -
v_call: TRBV29-1
clone_size: medium-sized
cdr3_aa: CSVAGTFQETQYF
cdr3_nt: TGCAGCGTCGCCGGGACATTTCAAGAGACCCAGTACTTC

j_call: TRBJ2-2
d_call: -
v_call: TRBV12-3/TRBV12-4
clone_size: -
cdr3_aa: CASRYRGHENTGELFF
cdr3_nt: TGTGCCAGCAGGTACCGGGGACATGAGAACACCGGGGAGCTGTTTTTT

j_call: TRBJ2-7
d_call: TRBD1
v_call: TRBV7-9
clone_size: medium-sized
cdr3_aa: CASSFPGQSYEQYF
cdr3_nt: TGTGCCAGCAGCTTCCCGGGACAGTCCTACGAGCAGTACTTC

j_call: TRBJ2-7
d_call: -
v_call: TRBV20-1
clone_size: large
cdr3_aa: CSARRLAKEDEQYF
cdr3_nt: TGCAGTGCTAGACGGCTAGCGAAAGAGGACGAGCAGTACTTC

j_call: TRBJ2-3
d_call: -
v_call: TRBV24-1
clone_size: many
cdr3_aa: CATRARTDTDTQYF
cdr3_nt: TGTGCCACCAGAGCCCGGACAGACACAGATACGCAGTATTTT

j_call: TRBJ1-5
d_call: TRBD1
v_call: TRBV5-6
clone_size: few
cdr3_aa: CASSFWTGNQPQHF
cdr3_nt: TGTGCCAGCAGCTTCTGGACAGGGAATCAGCCCCAGCATTTT

j_call: TRBJ2-5
d_call: -
v_call: TRBV7-2
clone_size: many
cdr3_aa: CASSSYGETQYF
cdr3_nt: TGTGCCAGCAGCTCGTACGGGGAGACCCAGTACTTC

j_call: TRBJ2-3
d_call: -
v_call: TRBV7-3
clone_size: many
cdr3_aa: CASSPGPQQTQYF
cdr3_nt: TGTGCCAGCAGCCCCGGACCCCAGCAGACGCAGTATTTT

j_call: TRBJ2-7
d_call: -
v_call: TRBV6-2/TRBV6-3
clone_size: large
cdr3_aa: CASSYYYEQYF
cdr3_nt: TGTGCCAGCAGTTATTACTACGAGCAGTACTTC

j_call: TRBJ2-4
d_call: -
v_call: TRBV6-1
clone_size: many
cdr3_aa: CASSGSEAGRLAKNIQYF
cdr3_nt: TGTGCCAGCAGTGGATCGGAGGCGGGGAGGTTAGCCAAAAACATTCAGTACTTC

j_call: TRBJ2-7
d_call: -
v_call: TRBV20-1
clone_size: many
cdr3_aa: CGREWEQYF
cdr3_nt: TGCGGAAGAGAGTGGGAGCAGTACTTC

j_call: TRBJ1-1
d_call: -
v_call: TRBV20-1
clone_size: many
cdr3_aa: CSARATGLNTEAFF
cdr3_nt: TGCAGTGCTAGGGCGACAGGATTGAACACTGAAGCTTTCTTT

j_call: TRBJ2-1
d_call: -
v_call: TRBV7-3
clone_size: many
cdr3_aa: CASSPMSGSYNEQFF
cdr3_nt: TGTGCCAGCAGCCCGATGAGCGGCTCCTACAATGAGCAGTTCTTC

j_call: TRBJ2-5
d_call: -
v_call: TRBV6-6
clone_size: few
cdr3_aa: CASSLGTGGGGTQYF
cdr3_nt: TGTGCCAGCAGTCTAGGGACAGGCGGCGGGGGGACCCAGTACTTC

j_call: TRBJ2-1
d_call: -
v_call: TRBV5-1
clone_size: many
cdr3_aa: CASSFQGKNNEQFF
cdr3_nt: TGCGCCAGCAGCTTTCAGGGAAAAAACAATGAGCAGTTCTTC

j_call: TRBJ2-1
d_call: -
v_call: TRBV7-3
clone_size: medium-sized
cdr3_aa: CASSLGDPESYNEQFF
cdr3_nt: TGTGCCAGCAGCTTAGGGGACCCTGAATCCTACAATGAGCAGTTCTTC

j_call: TRBJ2-3
d_call: -
v_call: TRBV27
clone_size: medium-sized
cdr3_aa: CASSSTRLQYF
cdr3_nt: TGTGCCAGCAGCTCGACCCGACTCCAGTATTTT

j_call: TRBJ1-1
d_call: -
v_call: TRBV7-9
clone_size: medium-sized
cdr3_aa: CASSLAGNTEAFF
cdr3_nt: TGTGCCAGCAGCTTAGCCGGGAACACTGAAGCTTTCTTT

j_call: TRBJ2-1
d_call: -
v_call: TRBV30
clone_size: many
cdr3_aa: CAWSVRGWGQFF
cdr3_nt: TGTGCCTGGAGTGTTAGAGGGTGGGGGCAGTTCTTC

j_call: TRBJ1-5
d_call: -
v_call: TRBV11-2
clone_size: -
cdr3_aa: CASSLLVSGGNQPQHF
cdr3_nt: TGTGCCAGCAGCTTACTCGTGTCCGGGGGAAATCAGCCCCAGCATTTT

j_call: TRBJ1-4
d_call: -
v_call: TRBV28
clone_size: few
cdr3_aa: CASSVPGSTNEKLFF
cdr3_nt: TGTGCCAGCAGTGTTCCCGGGTCCACGAATGAAAAACTGTTTTTT

j_call: TRBJ2-2
d_call: -
v_call: TRBV11-2
clone_size: few
cdr3_aa: CASSSTGIGELFF
cdr3_nt: TGTGCCAGCTCCAGTACTGGGATCGGGGAGCTGTTTTTT

j_call: TRBJ1-2
d_call: -
v_call: TRBV7-2
clone_size: medium-sized
cdr3_aa: CASSARDGANYGYTF
cdr3_nt: TGTGCCAGCAGCGCAAGAGACGGAGCTAACTATGGCTACACCTTC

j_call: TRBJ2-3
d_call: -
v_call: TRBV7-2
clone_size: large
cdr3_aa: CASSSDTGDTQYF
cdr3_nt: TGTGCCAGCAGCTCCGACACGGGAGATACGCAGTATTTT

j_call: TRBJ1-3
d_call: -
v_call: TRBV20-1
clone_size: few
cdr3_aa: CSARNSATGNTIYF
cdr3_nt: TGCAGTGCTAGAAACTCAGCAACTGGAAACACCATATATTTT

j_call: TRBJ2-7
d_call: -
v_call: TRBV3-1
clone_size: -
cdr3_aa: CASSQALGSSYEQYF
cdr3_nt: TGTGCCAGCAGCCAAGCCTTGGGGAGCTCCTACGAGCAGTACTTC

j_call: TRBJ2-7
d_call: TRBD2
v_call: TRBV7-8
clone_size: medium-sized
cdr3_aa: CASSLAGTSGSYEQYF
cdr3_nt: TGTGCCAGCAGCTTAGCCGGGACTAGCGGCTCCTACGAGCAGTACTTC

j_call: TRBJ2-5
d_call: -
v_call: TRBV11-2
clone_size: -
cdr3_aa: CASSLSRPGGGETQYF
cdr3_nt: TGTGCCAGCAGCTTATCCCGGCCAGGGGGAGGCGAGACCCAGTACTTC

j_call: TRBJ2-3
d_call: -
v_call: TRBV7-2
clone_size: -
cdr3_aa: CACDRGGTDTQYF
cdr3_nt: TGTGCCTGTGATAGGGGGGGCACAGATACGCAGTATTTT

j_call: TRBJ1-4
d_call: TRBD1
v_call: TRBV20-1
clone_size: medium-sized
cdr3_aa: CSAAQGVDEKLFF
cdr3_nt: TGCAGTGCTGCACAGGGGGTGGACGAAAAACTGTTTTTT

j_call: TRBJ2-3
d_call: TRBD2
v_call: TRBV20-1
clone_size: few
cdr3_aa: CSAEGLAGAKGTDTQYF
cdr3_nt: TGCAGTGCTGAGGGACTAGCGGGAGCAAAGGGCACAGATACGCAGTATTTT

j_call: TRBJ2-1
d_call: -
v_call: TRBV27
clone_size: many
cdr3_aa: CASSLGATNNEQFF
cdr3_nt: TGTGCCAGCAGTTTAGGGGCGACCAACAATGAGCAGTTCTTC

j_call: TRBJ1-2
d_call: -
v_call: TRBV20-1
clone_size: medium-sized
cdr3_aa: CSAREGGAGVSSGYTF
cdr3_nt: TGCAGTGCTAGAGAGGGGGGTGCGGGCGTATCTAGTGGCTACACCTTC

j_call: TRBJ2-1
d_call: -
v_call: TRBV20-1
clone_size: medium-sized
cdr3_aa: CSALRPGPYNEQFF
cdr3_nt: TGCAGTGCACTTCGCCCCGGACCCTACAATGAGCAGTTCTTC

j_call: TRBJ2-7
d_call: TRBD2
v_call: TRBV20-1
clone_size: -
cdr3_aa: CSAPQRGPTYEQYF
cdr3_nt: TGCAGTGCTCCCCAGCGGGGGCCGACCTACGAGCAGTACTTC

j_call: TRBJ2-7
d_call: -
v_call: TRBV12-3/TRBV12-4
clone_size: many
cdr3_aa: CASSPPGYEQYF
cdr3_nt: TGTGCCAGCAGCCCTCCGGGGTACGAGCAGTACTTC

j_call: TRBJ2-5
d_call: -
v_call: TRBV29-1
clone_size: many
cdr3_aa: CSVVAGNWQETQYF
cdr3_nt: TGCAGCGTTGTAGCCGGGAATTGGCAAGAGACCCAGTACTTC

j_call: TRBJ1-2
d_call: -
v_call: TRBV6-6
clone_size: medium-sized
cdr3_aa: CASSPAGGRSYTF
cdr3_nt: TGTGCCAGCAGCCCGGCAGGAGGAAGGAGCTACACCTTC

j_call: TRBJ1-5
d_call: -
v_call: TRBV10-3
clone_size: medium-sized
cdr3_aa: CAISTDNQPQHF
cdr3_nt: TGTGCCATCAGTACTGACAATCAGCCCCAGCATTTT

j_call: TRBJ1-1
d_call: -
v_call: TRBV7-2
clone_size: medium-sized
cdr3_aa: CASSFGGTYTEAFF
cdr3_nt: TGTGCCAGCAGCTTTGGAGGGACCTACACTGAAGCTTTCTTT

j_call: TRBJ1-1
d_call: TRBD1
v_call: TRBV18
clone_size: medium-sized
cdr3_aa: CASSHGTGNTEAFF
cdr3_nt: TGTGCCAGCTCCCATGGGACAGGGAACACTGAAGCTTTCTTT

j_call: TRBJ2-5
d_call: -
v_call: TRBV7-3
clone_size: many
cdr3_aa: CASSLRVLALQETQYF
cdr3_nt: TGTGCCAGCAGCTTAAGGGTGTTAGCGCTCCAAGAGACCCAGTACTTC